This TCR beta chain was found in a study of cytomegalovirus exposure and HLA in healthy donors. Study findings and constraints: A later analysis reportedly found fewer N-insertions in an Asian-associated ancestry cluster than the roughly 670-donor mean. A later analysis linked a missense DCLRE1C variant to TCR beta V- and J-gene trimming.

CDR3 length: 16 amino acids. V lost 5 bases and J lost 1; bases outside the gene matches: 9. Germline-derived CDR1 and CDR2 are SGHTA and FQGNSA. Comment on this clone: Its antigen is still unknown.

Use of 60 Vbeta and 13 Jbeta primers characterized the PCR. Libraries were prepared by immunoSEQ multiplex PCR; TCRdb keeps only in-frame clonotypes and omits some of them. This sample yields fewer than 200,000 clones, of which around 81% are seen a single time; about 2.2% belongs to the top ten. The sample was PBMCs. The TCR comes from a woman in her twenties or thirties in good health and CMV-seronegative. The genes are TRBV7-2 and TRBJ1-1; 8 bases are shared with TRBD1. The CDR3 is CASSLGTGSANTEAFF. CDR3 DNA: TGTGCCAGCAGCCTGGGGACAGGTTCTGCGAACACTGAAGCTTTCTTT.